This entry features one T cell receptor (beta chain) sequence. This clone was seen just once. Its antigen remains unidentified. No base-level quality is on record; no much larger clone is a single base apart. Other DNA sequences from this sample encode an identical CDR3 as well. These data are taken from a study of shared clonotypes between healthy human individuals (dated by TCRdb to the early 2020s). As for the study more broadly: The cohort comprised two women and three men aged 18 to 49 years. Per donor, three plates each were used for CD4 naive and CD4 memory, two for CD8 naive, and one for CD8 memory. The study deeply sequenced blood TCR repertoires of five healthy adults to estimate repertoire size and the extent of clonotype sharing between individuals. Libraries were prepared and TCR repertoires were sequenced by different laboratories using diverse techniques, in order to increase sequencing depth and limit assay-specific biases. Leukapheresis yielded between about 0.94 and 9.5 billion PBMCs per donor.

The paper as a whole reports these results and caveats: Clonotypes shared by all four sorted-subset donors showed higher generation probabilities than non-shared clonotypes. Even with the large sequencing depth, rarefaction of the sorted-subset datasets indicated that sequencing was incomplete. Because the study included only a small number of donors, the genetic and exposure-history diversity represented was limited. Pairwise subsampling led to the expectation that sequencing depth would affect the degree of clonotype sharing among donors. Sampling was restricted to blood, and TCR repertoires in tissues likely differ from the TCR repertoires found in blood. When a handful of donors were compared, the shared fraction of clonotypes was roughly 5% for naive CD4, approximately 3.5% for naive CD8, roughly 2.5% for memory CD4, and less than 0.45% for memory CD8. Estimated clonotype richness was generally larger for naive than for memory subsets.

The donors were healthy, HIV-negative adults with no recently reported acute infections or vaccinations. Every donor was a Caucasian adult residing in Nashville, Tennessee, USA. CD4+ T cells were enriched by magnetic negative selection; naive cells were then positively selected on CD45RA, and the negative fraction formed the memory subset. Blood was obtained by leukapheresis, after which PBMCs were separated by Ficoll-Histopaque density gradient centrifugation and cryopreserved in liquid nitrogen vapor phase. Purity and quantity of every magnetically sorted T cell population were checked by analytical flow cytometry. Genomic DNA was isolated from each sorted fraction and quantified by UV absorbance on a Nanodrop 2000c. The germline V gene provides CDR1 MNHEY and CDR2 SVGAGI. Trimmed from V: 2 bases; trimmed from J: 2 bases; junction bases lacking a gene match: 3. Counted from cysteine to phenylalanine, this CDR3 has 15 amino acids. The read is trimmed to its CDR3 DNA, 45 bases read in frame from base 1.

TCR CDR3 regions were amplified from genomic DNA by multiplex PCR using the deep immunoSEQ assay. Extracted genomic DNA from each cell subset was spread evenly across all wells of several immunoSEQ 96-well plates, with each plate serving as a replicate. Each replicate PCR for sorted subsets received roughly 200 ng genomic DNA, equal to about 30,000 T cell genomes. Purified libraries were quantified with a Qubit 3.0 fluorometer, sized on a Bioanalyzer 2100, and re-quantified with the KAPA Library Quantification kit. Each immunoSEQ 96-well plate was sequenced on its own single-read 150-cycle Illumina NextSeq 550 flow cell. For the original study's pipeline: The immunoSEQ output contained only junctional sequences without quality scores, so filtering could not match that applied to full-length reads. To assign V/J genes and CDR3, sequences were annotated using PyIR, a Python wrapper for IgBLAST v1.9, with IMGT germline references. Reads with weak V/J assignments (E-value above 1e-6), missing CDR3, stop codons, out-of-frame junctions, or ambiguous translated residues were removed. V3J clonotypes were defined as sequences sharing an identical inferred V gene, J gene, and CDR3 amino acid sequence. The percentage overlap between two repertoires was calculated by dividing the number of shared unique clonotypes by the size of the smaller repertoire. Three approaches were used to assess repertoire richness: RTK rarefaction, the Chao1 estimator, and Recon v2.1 estimates of unobserved clonotypes. OLGA was used to compute generation probabilities for all TCRbeta clonotypes that the gDNA method yielded from a handful of donors. This immuneACCESS table, as held by TCRdb, lists in-frame sequences with V and J called but not all clones. Of the missing ones, under half trace to an unresolved V gene in checked studies; the others have no known cause. V and J calls and clone size come straight from that table; D and trimming were deduced from the DNA. The table for this sample lists around 2.1 million clones; 95% of them were counted only once. The top ten clones comprise less than 0.15% of the sample.

In this chain, TRBV6-5 is recombined with TRBJ2-7, with 10 bases in between that match TRBD2. Source material: naive CD4+ T cells sorted from blood. The cell subset or site label for this specimen denotes: CD45RA+ positively selected. The TCR originated in a man aged 18 to 30 in good health. Here is the DNA: TGTGCCAGCAGTTACCAGCGGGGGGGTACCTACGAGCAGTACTTC. It translates as CASSYQRGGTYEQYF.